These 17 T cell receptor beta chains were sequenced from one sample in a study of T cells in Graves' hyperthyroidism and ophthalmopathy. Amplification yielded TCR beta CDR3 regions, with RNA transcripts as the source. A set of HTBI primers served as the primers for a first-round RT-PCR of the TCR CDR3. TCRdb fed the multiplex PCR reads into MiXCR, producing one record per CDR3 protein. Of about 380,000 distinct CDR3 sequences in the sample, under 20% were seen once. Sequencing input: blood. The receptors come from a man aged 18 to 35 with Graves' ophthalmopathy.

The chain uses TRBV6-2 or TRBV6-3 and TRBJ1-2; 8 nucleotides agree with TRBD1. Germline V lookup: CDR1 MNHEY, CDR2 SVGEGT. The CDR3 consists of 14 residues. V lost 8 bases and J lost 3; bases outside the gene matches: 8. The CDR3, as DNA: TGTGCCAGCGCTACCCCGGACAGGGACTATGGCTACACCTTC. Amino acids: CASATPDRDYGYTF.

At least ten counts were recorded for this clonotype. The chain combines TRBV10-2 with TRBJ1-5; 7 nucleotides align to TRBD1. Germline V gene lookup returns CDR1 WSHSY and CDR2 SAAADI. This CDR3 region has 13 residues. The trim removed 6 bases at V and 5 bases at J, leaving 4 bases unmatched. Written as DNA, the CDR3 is TGCGCCAGCAGGGGCAGGGGGGATCAGCCCCAGCATTTT. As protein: CASRGRGDQPQHF.

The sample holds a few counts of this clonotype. CDR3 protein: CASSLVSLGDEKLFF. CDR3 bases: TGTGCCAGCAGCTTAGTTTCCTTAGGGGATGAAAAACTGTTTTTT. The genes are TRBV7-9 and TRBJ1-4; a weak D match, TRBD1 (5 bases). The length of the CDR3 is 15 residues. Per germline, CDR1 SEHNR and CDR2 FQNEAQ (reference sequence). The V end was cut by 1 base, the J end by 6 bases, with 12 bases between.

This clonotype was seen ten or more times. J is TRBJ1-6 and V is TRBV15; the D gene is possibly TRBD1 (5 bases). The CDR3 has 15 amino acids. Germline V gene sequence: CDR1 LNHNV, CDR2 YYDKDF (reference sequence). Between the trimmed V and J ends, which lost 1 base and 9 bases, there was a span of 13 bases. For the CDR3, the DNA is TGTGCCACCAGCAGAGGGCGGGACGGCCGTTCACCCCTCCACTTT. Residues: CATSRGRDGRSPLHF.

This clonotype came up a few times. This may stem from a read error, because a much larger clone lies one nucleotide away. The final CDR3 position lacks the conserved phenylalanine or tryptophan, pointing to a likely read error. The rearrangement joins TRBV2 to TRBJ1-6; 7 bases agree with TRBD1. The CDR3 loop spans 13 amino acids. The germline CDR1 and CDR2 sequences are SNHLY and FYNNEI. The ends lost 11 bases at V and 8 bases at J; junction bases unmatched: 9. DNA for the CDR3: TGTGCCGCCCGGCGGGACAGAGATTCACCCCTCCACTCT. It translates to CAARRDRDSPLHS.

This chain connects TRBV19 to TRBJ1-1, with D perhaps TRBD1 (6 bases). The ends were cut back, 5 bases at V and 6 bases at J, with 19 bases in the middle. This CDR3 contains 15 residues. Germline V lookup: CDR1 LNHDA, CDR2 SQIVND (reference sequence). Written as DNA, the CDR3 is TGTGCCAGTAGTCCACGACAGGAGGTCGCCTCTGAAGCTTTCTTT. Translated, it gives CASSPRQEVASEAFF. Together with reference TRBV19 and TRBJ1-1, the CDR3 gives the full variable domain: DGGITQSPKYLFRKEGQNVTLSCEQNLNHDAMYWYRQDPGQGLRLIYYSQIVNDFQKGDIAEGYSVSREKKESFPLTVTSAQKNPTAFYLCASSPRQEVASEAFFGQGTRLTVV.

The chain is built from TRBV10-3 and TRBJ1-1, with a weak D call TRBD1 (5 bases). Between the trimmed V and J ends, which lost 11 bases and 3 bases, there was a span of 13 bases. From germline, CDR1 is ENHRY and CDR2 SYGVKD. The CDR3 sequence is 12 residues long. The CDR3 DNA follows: TGTGCCGGCGGGGCGGGGGACACTGAAGCTTTCTTT. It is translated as CAGGAGDTEAFF.

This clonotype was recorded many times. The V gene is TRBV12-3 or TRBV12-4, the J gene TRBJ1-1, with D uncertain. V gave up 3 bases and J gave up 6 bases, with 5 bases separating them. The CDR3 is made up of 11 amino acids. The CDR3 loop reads CASSFRAEAFF. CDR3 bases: TGTGCCAGCAGTTTCCGCGCTGAAGCTTTCTTT.

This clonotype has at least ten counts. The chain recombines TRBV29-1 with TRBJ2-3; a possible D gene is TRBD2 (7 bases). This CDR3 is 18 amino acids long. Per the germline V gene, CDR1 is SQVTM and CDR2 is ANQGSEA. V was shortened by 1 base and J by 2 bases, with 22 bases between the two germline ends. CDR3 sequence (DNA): TGCAGCGTTGAAGTACCCCCCGGGGGGCGGGGGAACACAGATACGCAGTATTTT. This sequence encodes CSVEVPPGGRGNTDTQYF.

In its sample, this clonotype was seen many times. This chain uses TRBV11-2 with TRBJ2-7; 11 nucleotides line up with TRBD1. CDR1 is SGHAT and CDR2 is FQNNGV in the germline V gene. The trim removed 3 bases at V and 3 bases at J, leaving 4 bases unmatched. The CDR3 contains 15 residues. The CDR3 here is CASSLPGTGGYEQYF. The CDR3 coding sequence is TGTGCCAGCAGCTTGCCCGGGACAGGGGGCTACGAGCAGTACTTC.

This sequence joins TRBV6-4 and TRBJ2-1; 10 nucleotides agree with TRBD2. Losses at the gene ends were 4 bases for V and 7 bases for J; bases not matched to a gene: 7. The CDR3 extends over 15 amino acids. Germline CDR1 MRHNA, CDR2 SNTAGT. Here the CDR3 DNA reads TGTGCCAGCAGTGTTGGACTAGCGGTCAGAAATGAGCAGTTCTTC. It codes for CASSVGLAVRNEQFF.

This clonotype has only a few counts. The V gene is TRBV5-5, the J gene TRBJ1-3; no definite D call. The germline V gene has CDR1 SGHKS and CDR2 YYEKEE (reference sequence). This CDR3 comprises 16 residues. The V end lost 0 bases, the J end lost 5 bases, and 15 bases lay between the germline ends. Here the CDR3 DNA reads TGTGCCAGCAGCTTGGTCATAGAGGTTCGTAGAAACACCATATATTTT. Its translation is CASSLVIEVRRNTIYF.

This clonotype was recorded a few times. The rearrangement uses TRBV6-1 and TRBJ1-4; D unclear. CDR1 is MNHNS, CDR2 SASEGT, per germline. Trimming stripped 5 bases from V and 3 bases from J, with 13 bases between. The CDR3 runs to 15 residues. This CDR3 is CASSPMTPANEKLFF. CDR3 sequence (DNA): TGTGCCAGCAGTCCGATGACGCCCGCTAATGAAAAACTGTTTTTT.

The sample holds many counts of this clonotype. Here the CDR3 reads CASSWASGGAFLKSDTQYF. DNA for the CDR3: TGTGCCAGCAGTTGGGCTAGCGGGGGGGCATTCTTGAAGTCAGATACGCAGTATTTT. This chain links TRBV12-3 or TRBV12-4 with TRBJ2-3; 12 bases map to TRBD2. The J segment lost 4 bases and the V segment lost 4 bases, leaving 15 bases of the junction unmatched. The CDR3 extends over 19 amino acids.

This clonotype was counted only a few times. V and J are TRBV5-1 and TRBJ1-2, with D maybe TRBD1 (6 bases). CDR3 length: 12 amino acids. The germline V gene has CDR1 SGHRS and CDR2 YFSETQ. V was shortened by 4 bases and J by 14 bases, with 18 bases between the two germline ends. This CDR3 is CASSPDDRTETF. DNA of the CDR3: TGCGCCAGCAGCCCCGATGACCGGACAGAGACCTTC.

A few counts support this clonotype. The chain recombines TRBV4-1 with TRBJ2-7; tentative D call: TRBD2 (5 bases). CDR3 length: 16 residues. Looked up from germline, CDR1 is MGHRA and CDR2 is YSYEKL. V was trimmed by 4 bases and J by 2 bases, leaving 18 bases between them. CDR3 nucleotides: TGCGCCAGCAGCCGAGAGGCGCCCGAGGGTCCCTACGAGCAGTACTTC. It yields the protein CASSREAPEGPYEQYF.

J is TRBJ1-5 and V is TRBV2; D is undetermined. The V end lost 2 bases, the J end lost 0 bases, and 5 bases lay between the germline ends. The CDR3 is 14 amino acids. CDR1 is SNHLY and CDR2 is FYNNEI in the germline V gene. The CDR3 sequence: CASSERYSNQPQHF. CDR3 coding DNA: TGTGCCAGCAGTGAACGATATAGCAATCAGCCCCAGCATTTT.